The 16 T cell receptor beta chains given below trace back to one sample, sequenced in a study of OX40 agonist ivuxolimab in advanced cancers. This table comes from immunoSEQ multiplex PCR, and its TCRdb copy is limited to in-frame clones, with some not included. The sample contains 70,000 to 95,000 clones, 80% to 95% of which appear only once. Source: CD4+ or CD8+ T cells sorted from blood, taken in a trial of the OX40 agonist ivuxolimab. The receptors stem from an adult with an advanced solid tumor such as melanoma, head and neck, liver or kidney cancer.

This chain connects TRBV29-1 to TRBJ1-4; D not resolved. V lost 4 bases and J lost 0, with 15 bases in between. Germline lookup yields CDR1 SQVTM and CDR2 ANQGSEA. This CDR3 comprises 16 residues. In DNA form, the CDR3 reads TGCAGCGTTGGCGCCCGGGCAGGCCCAACTAATGAAAAACTGTTTTTT. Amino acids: CSVGARAGPTNEKLFF. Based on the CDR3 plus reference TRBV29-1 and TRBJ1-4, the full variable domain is SAVISQKPSRDICQRGTSLTIQCQVDSQVTMMFWYRQQPGQSLTLIATANQGSEATYESGFVIDKFPISRPNLTFSTLTVSNMSPEDSSIYLCSVGARAGPTNEKLFFGSGTQLSVL.

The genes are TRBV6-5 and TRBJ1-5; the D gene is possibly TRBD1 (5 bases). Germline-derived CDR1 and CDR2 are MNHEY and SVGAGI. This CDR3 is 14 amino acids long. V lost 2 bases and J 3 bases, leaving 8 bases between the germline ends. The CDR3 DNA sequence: TGTGCCAGCAGTTACGGGGGACCCAATCAGCCCCAGCATTTT. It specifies CASSYGGPNQPQHF.

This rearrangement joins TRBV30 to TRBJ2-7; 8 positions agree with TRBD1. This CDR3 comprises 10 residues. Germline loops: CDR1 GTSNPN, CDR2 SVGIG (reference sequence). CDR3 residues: CGAGGVEQYF. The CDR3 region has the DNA TGTGGGGCAGGGGGCGTCGAGCAGTACTTC.

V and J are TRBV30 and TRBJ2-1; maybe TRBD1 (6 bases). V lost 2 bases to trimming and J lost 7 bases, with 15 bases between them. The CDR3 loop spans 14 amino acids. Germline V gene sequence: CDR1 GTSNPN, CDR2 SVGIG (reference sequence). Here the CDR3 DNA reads TGTGCCTGGAGTCAAGGACAGCGGACAAATGAGCAGTTCTTC. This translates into CAWSQGQRTNEQFF.

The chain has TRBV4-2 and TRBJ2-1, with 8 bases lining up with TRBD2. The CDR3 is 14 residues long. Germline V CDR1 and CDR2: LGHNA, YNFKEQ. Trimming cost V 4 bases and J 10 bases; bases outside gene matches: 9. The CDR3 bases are TGTGCCAGCAGCCCAGCGGGGGCTAGGGGGGAGCAGTTCTTC. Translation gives CASSPAGARGEQFF.

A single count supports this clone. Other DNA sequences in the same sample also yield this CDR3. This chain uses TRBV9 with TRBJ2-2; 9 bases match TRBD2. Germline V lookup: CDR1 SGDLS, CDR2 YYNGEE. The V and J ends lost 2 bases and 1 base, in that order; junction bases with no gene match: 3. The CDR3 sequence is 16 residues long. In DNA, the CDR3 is TGTGCCAGCAGCGTCGGCGGGAGGGTGAACACCGGGGAGCTGTTTTTT. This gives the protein CASSVGGRVNTGELFF.

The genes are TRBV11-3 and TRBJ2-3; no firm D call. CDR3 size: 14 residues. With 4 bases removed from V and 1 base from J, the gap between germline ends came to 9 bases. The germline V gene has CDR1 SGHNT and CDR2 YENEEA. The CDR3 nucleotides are TGTGCCAGCAGCTCAGGTTACGGCACAGATACGCAGTATTTT. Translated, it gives CASSSGYGTDTQYF.

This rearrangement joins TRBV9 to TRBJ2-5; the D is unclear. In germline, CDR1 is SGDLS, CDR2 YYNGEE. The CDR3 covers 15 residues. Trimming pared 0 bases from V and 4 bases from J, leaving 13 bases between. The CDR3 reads CASSVGVERRETQYF. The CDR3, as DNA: TGTGCCAGCAGCGTAGGGGTGGAAAGGAGAGAGACCCAGTACTTC.

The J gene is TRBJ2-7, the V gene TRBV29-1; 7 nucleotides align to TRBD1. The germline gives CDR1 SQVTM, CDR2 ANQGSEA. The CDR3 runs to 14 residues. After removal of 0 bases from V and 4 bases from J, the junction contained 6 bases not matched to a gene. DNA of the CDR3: TGCAGCGTTGAAGATTCTGGGGACAGTTACGAGCAGTACTTC. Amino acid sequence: CSVEDSGDSYEQYF.

CDR3 region: CASSVTHEKLFF. DNA of the CDR3: TGCGCCAGCAGTGTTACCCATGAAAAACTGTTTTTT. J is TRBJ1-4 and V is TRBV10-2; unclear D gene. CDR3 length equals 12 residues. V lost 4 bases and J lost 6, with 6 bases in between. CDR1 is WSHSY, CDR2 SAAADI, per germline.

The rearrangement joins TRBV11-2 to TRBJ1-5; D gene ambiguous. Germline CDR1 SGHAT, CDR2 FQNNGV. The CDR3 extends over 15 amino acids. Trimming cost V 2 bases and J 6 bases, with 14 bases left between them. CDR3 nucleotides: TGTGCCAGCAGCTTAAATTCCTGGGTAGGTCAGCCCCAGCATTTT. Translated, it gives CASSLNSWVGQPQHF. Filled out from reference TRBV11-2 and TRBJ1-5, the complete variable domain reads EAGVAQSPRYKIIEKRQSVAFWCNPISGHATLYWYQQILGQGPKLLIQFQNNGVVDDSQLPKDRFSAERLKGVDSTLKIQPAKLEDSAVYLCASSLNSWVGQPQHFGDGTRLSIL.

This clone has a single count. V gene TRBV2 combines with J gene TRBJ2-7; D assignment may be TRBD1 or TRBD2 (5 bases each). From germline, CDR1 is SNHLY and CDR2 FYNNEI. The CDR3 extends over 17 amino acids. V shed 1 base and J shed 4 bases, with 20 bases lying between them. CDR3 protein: CASSEGGARLGTYEQYF. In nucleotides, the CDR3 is TGTGCCAGCAGTGAAGGAGGGGCCCGACTCGGGACGTACGAGCAGTACTTC.

This CDR3 is CASSSSDRSRGEAFF. The CDR3 nucleotides read TGTGCCAGCAGCTCCTCCGACAGGTCTAGGGGTGAAGCTTTCTTT. This chain uses TRBV11-2 with TRBJ1-1, with D perhaps matching TRBD1 (6 bases). Trimming took off 4 bases at V and 7 bases at J, with 19 bases between the two ends. Looked up from germline, CDR1 is SGHAT and CDR2 is FQNNGV. The CDR3 totals 15 residues.

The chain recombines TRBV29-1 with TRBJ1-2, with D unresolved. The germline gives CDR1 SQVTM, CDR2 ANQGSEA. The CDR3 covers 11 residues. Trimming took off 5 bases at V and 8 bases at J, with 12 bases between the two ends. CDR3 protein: CSVPGLGGYTF. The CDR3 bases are TGCAGCGTTCCGGGCCTTGGGGGCTACACCTTC.

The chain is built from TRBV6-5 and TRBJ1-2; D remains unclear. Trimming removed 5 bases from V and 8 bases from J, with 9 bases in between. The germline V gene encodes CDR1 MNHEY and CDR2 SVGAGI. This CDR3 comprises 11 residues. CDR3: CASSNPGGYTF. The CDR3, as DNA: TGTGCCAGCAGTAACCCGGGGGGCTACACCTTC.

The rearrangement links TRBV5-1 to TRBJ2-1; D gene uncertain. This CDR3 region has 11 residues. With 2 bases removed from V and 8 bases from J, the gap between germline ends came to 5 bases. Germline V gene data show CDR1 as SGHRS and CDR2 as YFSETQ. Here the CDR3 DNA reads TGCGCCAGCAGCTTACTATATGAGCAGTTCTTC. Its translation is CASSLLYEQFF.